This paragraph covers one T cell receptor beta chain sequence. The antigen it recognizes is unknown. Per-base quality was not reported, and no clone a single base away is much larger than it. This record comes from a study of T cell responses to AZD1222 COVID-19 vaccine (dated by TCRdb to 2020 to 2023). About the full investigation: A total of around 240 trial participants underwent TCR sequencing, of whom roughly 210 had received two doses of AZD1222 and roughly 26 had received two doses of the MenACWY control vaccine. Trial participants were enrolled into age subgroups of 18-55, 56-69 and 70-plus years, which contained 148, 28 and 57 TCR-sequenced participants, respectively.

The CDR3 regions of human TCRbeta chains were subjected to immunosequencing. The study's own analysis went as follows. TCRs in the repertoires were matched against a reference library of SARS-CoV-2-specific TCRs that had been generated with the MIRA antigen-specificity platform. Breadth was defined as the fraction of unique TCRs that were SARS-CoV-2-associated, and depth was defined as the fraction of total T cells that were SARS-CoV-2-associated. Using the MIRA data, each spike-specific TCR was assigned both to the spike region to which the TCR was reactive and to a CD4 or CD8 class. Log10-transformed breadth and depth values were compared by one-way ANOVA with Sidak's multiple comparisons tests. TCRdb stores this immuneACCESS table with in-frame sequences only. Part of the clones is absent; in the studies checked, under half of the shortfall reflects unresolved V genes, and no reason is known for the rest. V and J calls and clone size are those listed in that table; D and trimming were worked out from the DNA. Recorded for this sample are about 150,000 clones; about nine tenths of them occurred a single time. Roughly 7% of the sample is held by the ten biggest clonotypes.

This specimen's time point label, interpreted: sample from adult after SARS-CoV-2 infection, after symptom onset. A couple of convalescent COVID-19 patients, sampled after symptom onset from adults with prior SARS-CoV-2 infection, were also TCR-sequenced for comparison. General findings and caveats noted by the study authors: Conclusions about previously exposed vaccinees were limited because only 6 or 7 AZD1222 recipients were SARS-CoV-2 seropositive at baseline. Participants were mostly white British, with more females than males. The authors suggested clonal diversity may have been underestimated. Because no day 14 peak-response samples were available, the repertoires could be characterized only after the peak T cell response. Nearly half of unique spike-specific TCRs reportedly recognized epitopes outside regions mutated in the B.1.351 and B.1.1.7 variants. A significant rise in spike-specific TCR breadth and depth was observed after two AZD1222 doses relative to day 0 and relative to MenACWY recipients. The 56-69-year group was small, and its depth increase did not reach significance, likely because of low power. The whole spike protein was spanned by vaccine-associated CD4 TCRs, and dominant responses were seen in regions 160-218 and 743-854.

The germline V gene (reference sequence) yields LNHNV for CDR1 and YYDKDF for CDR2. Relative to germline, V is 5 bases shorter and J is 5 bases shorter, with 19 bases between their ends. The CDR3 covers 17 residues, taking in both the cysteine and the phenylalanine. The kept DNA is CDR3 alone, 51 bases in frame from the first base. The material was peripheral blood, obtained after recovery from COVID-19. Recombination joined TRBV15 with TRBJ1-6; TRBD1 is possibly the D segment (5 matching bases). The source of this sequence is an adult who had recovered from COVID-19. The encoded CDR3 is CATSSRRGQSNNSPLHF. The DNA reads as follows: TGTGCCACCAGCTCCCGCCGCGGACAATCTAATAATTCACCCCTCCACTTT.